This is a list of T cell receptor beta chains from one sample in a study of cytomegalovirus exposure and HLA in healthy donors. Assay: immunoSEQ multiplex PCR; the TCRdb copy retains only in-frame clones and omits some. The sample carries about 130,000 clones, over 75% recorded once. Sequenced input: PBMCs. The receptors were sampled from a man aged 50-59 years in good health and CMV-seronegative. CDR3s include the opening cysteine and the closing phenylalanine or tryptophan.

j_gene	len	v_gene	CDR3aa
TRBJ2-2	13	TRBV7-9	CASSLNEGGELFF
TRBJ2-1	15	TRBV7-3	CASSLGLAGENEQFF
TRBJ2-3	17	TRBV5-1	CASSRLLSGGSTDAQYF
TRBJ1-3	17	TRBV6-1	CASSEGAWGVSGNTIYF
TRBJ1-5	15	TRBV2	CASSKTEDSNQPQHF
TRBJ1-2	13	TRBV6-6	CASSLEGAAGYTF
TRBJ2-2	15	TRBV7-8	CASSFTHRTTGELFF
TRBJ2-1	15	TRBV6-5	CASTRRRGSYNEQFF
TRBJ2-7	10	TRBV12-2	CASRLAVAYF
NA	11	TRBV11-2	CASSAGYEQYF
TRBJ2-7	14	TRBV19	CASSSWTGPYEQYF
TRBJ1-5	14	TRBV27	CASSLGTGGQPQHF
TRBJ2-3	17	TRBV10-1	CASSAAQGQGARDTQYF
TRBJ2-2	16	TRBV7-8	CASSRQGPPNTGELFF
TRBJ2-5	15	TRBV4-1	CASSQGTGGGETQYF
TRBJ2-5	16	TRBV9	CASSATSGRAQETQYF
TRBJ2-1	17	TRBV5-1	CASSPGAGTSGHNEQFF
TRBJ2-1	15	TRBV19	CASSRLAITYNEQFF
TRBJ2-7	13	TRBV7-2	CASSPGTSVEQYF
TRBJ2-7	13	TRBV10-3	CATGAGGGYEQYF
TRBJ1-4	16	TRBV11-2	CASSQSGPVTGGKLFF
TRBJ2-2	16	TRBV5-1	CASSFSGASRTGELFF
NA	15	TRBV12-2	CASRLPRLGGYEQYF
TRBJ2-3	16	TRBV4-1	CASSQDIGRVSDTQYF
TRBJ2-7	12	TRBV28	CPGEASSYEQYF
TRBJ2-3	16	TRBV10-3	CAIRSGGSGGTDTQYF
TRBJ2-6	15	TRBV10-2	CASGQGISGANVLTF
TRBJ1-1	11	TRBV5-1	CASRRETEAFF
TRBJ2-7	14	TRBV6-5	CASSLQGPLDEQYF
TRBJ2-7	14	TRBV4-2	CASSQSRGDYEQYF
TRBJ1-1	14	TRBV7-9	CASSLQGPNTEAFF
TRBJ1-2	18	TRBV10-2	CASSELPGQGFSPYGYTF
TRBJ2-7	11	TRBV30	CAWGRAYEQYF
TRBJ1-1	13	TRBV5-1	CASSWGSNTEAFF
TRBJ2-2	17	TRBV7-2	CASITGTSATNTGELFF
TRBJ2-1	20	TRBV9	CASSVGLAGGPGTVYNEQFF
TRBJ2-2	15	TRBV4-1	CASSQAFVNTGELFF
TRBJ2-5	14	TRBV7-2	CASSSFAVKETQYF
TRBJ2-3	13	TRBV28	CASSRDREVRQYF
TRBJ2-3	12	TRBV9	CASSPLSDTQYF
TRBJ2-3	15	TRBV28	CASTFGGPPTDTQYF
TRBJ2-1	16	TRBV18	CASSPTSGGSFNEQFF
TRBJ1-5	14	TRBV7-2	CASSINSINQPQHF